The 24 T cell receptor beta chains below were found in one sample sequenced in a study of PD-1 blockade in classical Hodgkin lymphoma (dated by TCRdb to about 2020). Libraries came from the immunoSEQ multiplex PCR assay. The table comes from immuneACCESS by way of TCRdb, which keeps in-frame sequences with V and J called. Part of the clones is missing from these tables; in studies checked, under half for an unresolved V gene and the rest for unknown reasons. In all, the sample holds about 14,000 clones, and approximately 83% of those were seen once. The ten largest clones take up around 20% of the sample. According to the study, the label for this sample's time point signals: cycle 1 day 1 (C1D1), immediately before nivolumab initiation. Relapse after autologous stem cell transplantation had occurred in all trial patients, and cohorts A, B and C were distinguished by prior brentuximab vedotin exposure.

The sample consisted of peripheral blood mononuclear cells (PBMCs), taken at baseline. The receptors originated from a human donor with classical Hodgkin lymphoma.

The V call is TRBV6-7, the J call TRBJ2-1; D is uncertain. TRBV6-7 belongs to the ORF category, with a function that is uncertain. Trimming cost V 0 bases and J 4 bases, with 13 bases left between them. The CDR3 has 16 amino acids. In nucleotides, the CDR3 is TGTGCCAGCAGTTACTCGAAGCTAACGGCGTACAATGAGCAGTTCTTC. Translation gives CASSYSKLTAYNEQFF.

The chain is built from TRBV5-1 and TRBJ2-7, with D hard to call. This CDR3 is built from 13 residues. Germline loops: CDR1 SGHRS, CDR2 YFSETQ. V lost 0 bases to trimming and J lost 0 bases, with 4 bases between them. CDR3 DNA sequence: TGCGCCAGCAGCTTGGCCAGCTCCTACGAGCAGTACTTC. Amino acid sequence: CASSLASSYEQYF.

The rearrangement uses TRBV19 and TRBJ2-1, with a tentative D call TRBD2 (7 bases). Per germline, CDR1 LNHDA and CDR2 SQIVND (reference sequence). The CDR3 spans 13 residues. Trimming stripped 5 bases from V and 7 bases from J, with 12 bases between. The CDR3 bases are TGTGCCAGTAGTTTCAGGGGAGGGAATGAGCAGTTCTTC. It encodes CASSFRGGNEQFF. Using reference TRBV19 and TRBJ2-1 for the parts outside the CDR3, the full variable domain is DGGITQSPKYLFRKEGQNVTLSCEQNLNHDAMYWYRQDPGQGLRLIYYSQIVNDFQKGDIAEGYSVSREKKESFPLTVTSAQKNPTAFYLCASSFRGGNEQFFGPGTRLTVL.

The CDR3 loop is CASSPRTGDGYTF. For the CDR3, the DNA is TGTGCCAGCAGCCCCCGGACAGGGGACGGCTACACCTTC. The J gene is TRBJ1-2, the V gene TRBV7-2; TRBD1 matches 9 bases. Trimming cost V 5 bases and J 8 bases; bases outside gene matches: 6. There are 13 residues in the CDR3. In germline, CDR1 is SGHTA, CDR2 FQGNSA.

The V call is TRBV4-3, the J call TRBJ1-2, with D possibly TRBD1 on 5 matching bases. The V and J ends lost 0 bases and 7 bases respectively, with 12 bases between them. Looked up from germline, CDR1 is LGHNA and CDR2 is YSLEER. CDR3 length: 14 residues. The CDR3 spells CASSQDWGYIGYTF. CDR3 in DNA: TGCGCCAGCAGCCAAGATTGGGGGTACATTGGCTACACCTTC.

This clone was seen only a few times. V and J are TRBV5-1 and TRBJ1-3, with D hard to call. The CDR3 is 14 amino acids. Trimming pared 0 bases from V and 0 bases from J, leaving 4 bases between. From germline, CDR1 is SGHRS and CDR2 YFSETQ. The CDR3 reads CASSLGDSGNTIYF. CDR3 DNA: TGCGCCAGCAGCTTGGGGGACTCTGGAAACACCATATATTTT.

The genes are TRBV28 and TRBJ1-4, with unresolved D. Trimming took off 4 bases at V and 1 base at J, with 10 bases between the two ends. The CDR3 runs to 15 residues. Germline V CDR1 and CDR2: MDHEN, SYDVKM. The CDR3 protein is CASSSRMETNEKLFF. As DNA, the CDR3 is TGTGCCAGCAGTTCCAGGATGGAAACTAATGAAAAACTGTTTTTT.

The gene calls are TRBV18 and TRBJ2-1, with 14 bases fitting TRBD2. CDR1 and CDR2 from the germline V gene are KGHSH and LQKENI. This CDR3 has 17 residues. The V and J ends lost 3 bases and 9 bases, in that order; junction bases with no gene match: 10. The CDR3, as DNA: TGTGCCAGCTCACCGCTCAGACTAGCGGGGGGGCAGGGTGAGCAGTTCTTC. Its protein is CASSPLRLAGGQGEQFF.

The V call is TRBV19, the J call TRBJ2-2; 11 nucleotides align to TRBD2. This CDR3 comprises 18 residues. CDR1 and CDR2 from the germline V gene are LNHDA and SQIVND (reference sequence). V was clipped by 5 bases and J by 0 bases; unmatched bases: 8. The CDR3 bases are TGTGCCAGTAGTCCCGGGCTAGCGGGGGGCCCGAACACCGGGGAGCTGTTTTTT. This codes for CASSPGLAGGPNTGELFF.

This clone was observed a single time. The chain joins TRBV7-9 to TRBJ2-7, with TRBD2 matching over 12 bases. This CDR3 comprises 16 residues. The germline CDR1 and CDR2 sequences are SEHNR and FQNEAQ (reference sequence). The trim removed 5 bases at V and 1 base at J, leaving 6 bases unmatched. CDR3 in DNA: TGTGCCAGCAGCCCCCCGGGACTAGCGGGTTCCTACGAGCAGTACTTC. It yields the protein CASSPPGLAGSYEQYF.

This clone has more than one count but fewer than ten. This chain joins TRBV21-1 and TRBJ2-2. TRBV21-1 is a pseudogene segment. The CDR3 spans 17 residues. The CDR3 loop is CAAGNVGIEAIGGELFF. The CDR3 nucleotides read TGTGCCGCCGGAAACGTTGGGATAGAGGCCATTGGCGGGGAGCTGTTTTTT.

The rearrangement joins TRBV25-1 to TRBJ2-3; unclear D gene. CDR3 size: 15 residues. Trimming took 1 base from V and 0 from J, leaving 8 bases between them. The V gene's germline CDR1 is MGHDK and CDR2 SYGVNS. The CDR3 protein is CASSESEQSTDTQYF. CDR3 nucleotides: TGTGCCAGCAGTGAATCCGAGCAGAGCACAGATACGCAGTATTTT. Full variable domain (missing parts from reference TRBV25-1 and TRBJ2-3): EADIYQTPRYLVIGTGKKITLECSQTMGHDKMYWYQQDPGMELHLIHYSYGVNSTEKGDLSSESTVSRIRTEHFPLTLESARPSHTSQYLCASSESEQSTDTQYFGPGTRLTVL.

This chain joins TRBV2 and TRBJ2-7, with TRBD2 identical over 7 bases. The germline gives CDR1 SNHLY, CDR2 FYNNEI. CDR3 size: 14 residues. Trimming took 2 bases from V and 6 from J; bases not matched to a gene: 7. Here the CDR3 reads CASSEIWGGAEQYF. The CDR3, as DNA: TGTGCCAGCAGTGAAATTTGGGGAGGGGCCGAGCAGTACTTC.

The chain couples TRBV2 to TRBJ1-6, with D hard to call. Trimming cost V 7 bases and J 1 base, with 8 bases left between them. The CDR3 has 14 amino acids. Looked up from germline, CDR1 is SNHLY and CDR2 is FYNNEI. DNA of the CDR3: TGTGCCAGCAACTCTCCTTCCTATAATTCACCCCTCCACTTT. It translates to CASNSPSYNSPLHF.

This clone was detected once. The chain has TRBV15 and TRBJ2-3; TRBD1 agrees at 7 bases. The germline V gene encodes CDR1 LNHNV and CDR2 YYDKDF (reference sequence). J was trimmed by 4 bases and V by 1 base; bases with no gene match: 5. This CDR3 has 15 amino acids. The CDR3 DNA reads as TGTGCCACCAGCAGAGGACAGGGTTCGTCAGATACGCAGTATTTT. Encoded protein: CATSRGQGSSDTQYF. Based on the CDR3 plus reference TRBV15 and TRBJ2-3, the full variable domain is DAMVIQNPRYQVTQFGKPVTLSCSQTLNHNVMYWYQQKSSQAPKLLFHYYDKDFNNEADTPDNFQSRRPNTSFCFLDIRSPGLGDTAMYLCATSRGQGSSDTQYFGPGTRLTVL.

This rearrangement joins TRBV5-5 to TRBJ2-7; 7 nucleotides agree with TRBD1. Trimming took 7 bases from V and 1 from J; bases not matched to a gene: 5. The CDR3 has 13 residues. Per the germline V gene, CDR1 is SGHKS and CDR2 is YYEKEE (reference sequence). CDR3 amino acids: CASLRTGSYEQYF. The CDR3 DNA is TGTGCCAGCCTTAGGACAGGATCCTACGAGCAGTACTTC.

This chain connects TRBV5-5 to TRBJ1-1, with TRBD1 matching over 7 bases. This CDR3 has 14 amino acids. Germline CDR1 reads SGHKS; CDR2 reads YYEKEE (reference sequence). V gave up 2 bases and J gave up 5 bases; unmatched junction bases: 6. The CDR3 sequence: CASSFRGVETEAFF. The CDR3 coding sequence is TGTGCCAGCAGCTTCAGGGGGGTTGAAACTGAAGCTTTCTTT. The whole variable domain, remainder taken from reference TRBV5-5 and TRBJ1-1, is DAGVTQSPTHLIKTRGQQVTLRCSPISGHKSVSWYQQVLGQGPQFIFQYYEKEERGRGNFPDRFSARQFPNYSSELNVNALLLGDSALYLCASSFRGVETEAFFGQGTRLTVV.

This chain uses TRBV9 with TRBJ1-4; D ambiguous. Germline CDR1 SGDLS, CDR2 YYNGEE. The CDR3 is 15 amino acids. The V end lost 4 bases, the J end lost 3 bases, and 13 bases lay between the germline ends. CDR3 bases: TGTGCCAGCAGCCTCTCCTCGGGTCCTAATGAAAAACTGTTTTTT. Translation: CASSLSSGPNEKLFF.

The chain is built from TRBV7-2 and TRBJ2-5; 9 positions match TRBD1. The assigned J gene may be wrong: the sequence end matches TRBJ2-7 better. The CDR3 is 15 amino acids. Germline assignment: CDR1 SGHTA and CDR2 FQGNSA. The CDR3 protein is CASSSGQGAPYEQYF. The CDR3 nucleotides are TGTGCCAGCAGCTCGGGACAGGGAGCCCCCTACGAGCAGTACTTC.

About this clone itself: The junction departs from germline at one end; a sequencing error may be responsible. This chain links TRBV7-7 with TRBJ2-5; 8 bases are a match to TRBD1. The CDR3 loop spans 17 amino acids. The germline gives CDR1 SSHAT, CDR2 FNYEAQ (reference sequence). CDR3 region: CASSLNFRDRNQETQYF. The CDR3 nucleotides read TGTGCTAGCAGCTTGAACTTCCGGGACAGGAACCAAGAGACCCAGTACTTC.

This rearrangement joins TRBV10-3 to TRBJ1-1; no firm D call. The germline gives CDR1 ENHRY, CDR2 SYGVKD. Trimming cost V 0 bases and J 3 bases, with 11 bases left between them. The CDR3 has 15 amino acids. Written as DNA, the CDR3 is TGTGCCATCAGTGAGTCGCGGGGTGGGTACACTGAAGCTTTCTTT. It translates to CAISESRGGYTEAFF.

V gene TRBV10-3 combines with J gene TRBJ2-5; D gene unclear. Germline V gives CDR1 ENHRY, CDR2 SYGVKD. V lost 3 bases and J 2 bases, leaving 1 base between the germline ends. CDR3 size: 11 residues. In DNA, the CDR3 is TGTGCCATCAGTGAACAAGAGACCCAGTACTTC. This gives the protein CAISEQETQYF.

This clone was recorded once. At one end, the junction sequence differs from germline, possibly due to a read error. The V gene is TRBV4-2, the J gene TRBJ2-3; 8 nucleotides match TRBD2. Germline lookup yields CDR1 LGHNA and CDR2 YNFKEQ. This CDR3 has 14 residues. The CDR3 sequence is CASSQGTSRDTQYF. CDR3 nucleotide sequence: TGTGCCAGCAGCCAAGGGACTAGCAGAGATACGCAGTATTTT.

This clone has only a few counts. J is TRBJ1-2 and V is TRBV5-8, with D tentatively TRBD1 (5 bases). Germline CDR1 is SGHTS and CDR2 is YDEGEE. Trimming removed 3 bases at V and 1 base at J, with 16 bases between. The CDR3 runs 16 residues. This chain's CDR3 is CASSSRGADHNYGYTF. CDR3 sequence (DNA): TGTGCCAGCAGCTCTAGAGGGGCCGACCATAACTATGGCTACACCTTC. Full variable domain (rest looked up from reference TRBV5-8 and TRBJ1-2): EAGVTQSPTHLIKTRGQQATLRCSPISGHTSVYWYQQALGLGLQFLLWYDEGEERNRGNFPPRFSGRQFPNYSSELNVNALELEDSALYLCASSSRGADHNYGYTFGSGTRLTVV.